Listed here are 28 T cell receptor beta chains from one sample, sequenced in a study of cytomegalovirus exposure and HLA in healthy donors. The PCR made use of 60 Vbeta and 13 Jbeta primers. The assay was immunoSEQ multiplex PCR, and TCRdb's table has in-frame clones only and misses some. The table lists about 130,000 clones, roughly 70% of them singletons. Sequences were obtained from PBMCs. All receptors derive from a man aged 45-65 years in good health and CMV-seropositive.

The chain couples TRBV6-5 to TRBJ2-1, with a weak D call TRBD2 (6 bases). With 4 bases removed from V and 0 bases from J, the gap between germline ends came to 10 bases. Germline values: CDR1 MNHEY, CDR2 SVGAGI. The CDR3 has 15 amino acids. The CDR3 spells CASSWDGSSYNEQFF. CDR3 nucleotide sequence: TGTGCCAGCAGTTGGGACGGGAGCTCCTACAATGAGCAGTTCTTC.

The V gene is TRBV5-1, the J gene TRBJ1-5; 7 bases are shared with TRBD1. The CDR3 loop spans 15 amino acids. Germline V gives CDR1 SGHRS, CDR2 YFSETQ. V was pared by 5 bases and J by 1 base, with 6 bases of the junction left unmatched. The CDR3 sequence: CASSYTGASNQPQHF. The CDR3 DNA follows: TGCGCCAGCAGTTATACAGGGGCCAGCAATCAGCCCCAGCATTTT.

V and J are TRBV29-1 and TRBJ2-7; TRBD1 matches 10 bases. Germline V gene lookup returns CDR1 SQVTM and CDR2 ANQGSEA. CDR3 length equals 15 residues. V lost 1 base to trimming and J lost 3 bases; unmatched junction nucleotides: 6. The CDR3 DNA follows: TGCAGCGTTGAAGTATACGGGACAGGGGTCTACGAGCAGTACTTC. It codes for CSVEVYGTGVYEQYF.

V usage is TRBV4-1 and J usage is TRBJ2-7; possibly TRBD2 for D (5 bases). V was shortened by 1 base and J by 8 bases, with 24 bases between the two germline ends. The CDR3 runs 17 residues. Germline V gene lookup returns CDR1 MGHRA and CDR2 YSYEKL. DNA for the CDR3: TGCGCCAGCAGCCAAGCGGAGGTGAGGGTAGGCTTGGGTAAGCAGTACTTC. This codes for CASSQAEVRVGLGKQYF.

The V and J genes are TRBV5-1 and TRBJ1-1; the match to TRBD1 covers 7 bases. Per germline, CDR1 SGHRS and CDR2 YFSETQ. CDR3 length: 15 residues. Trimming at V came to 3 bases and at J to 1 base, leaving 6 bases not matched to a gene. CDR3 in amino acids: CASSSAGQPNTEAFF. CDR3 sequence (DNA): TGCGCCAGCAGCTCTGCGGGACAGCCGAACACTGAAGCTTTCTTT.

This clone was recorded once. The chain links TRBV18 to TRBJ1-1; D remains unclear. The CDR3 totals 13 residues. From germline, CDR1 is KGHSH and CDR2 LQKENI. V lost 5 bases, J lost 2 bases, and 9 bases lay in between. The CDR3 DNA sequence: TGTGCCAGCTCAGCGGGAACTAACACTGAAGCTTTCTTT. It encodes CASSAGTNTEAFF.

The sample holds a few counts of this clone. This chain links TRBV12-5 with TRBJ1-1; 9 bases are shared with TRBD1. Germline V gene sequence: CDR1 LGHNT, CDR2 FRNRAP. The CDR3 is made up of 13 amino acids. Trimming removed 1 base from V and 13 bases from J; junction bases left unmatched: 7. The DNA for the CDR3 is TGTGCTAGTGGTTTGGGGGGACAGGGCTCGCGTTTCTTT. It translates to CASGLGGQGSRFF.

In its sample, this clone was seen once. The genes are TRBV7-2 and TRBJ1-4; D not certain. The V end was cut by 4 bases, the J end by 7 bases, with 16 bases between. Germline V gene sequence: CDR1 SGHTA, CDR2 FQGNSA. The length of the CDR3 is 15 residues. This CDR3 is CASSSPGAGGEKLFF. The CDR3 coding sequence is TGTGCCAGCAGCTCCCCCGGAGCAGGAGGTGAAAAACTGTTTTTT.

CDR3 in amino acids: CASTDIYGYTF. The DNA of the CDR3 is TGTGCCAGCACCGACATATATGGCTACACCTTC. This chain connects TRBV7-9 to TRBJ1-2, with D unclear. The CDR3 is made up of 11 amino acids. Trimming cost V 7 bases and J 5 bases, with 8 bases left between them. The germline V gene encodes CDR1 SEHNR and CDR2 FQNEAQ (reference sequence).

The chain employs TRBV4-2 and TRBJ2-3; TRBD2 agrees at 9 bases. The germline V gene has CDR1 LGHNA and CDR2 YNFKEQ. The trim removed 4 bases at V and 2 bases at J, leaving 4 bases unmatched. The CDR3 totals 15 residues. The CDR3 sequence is CASSLGTSLTDTQYF. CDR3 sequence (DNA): TGTGCCAGCAGCCTCGGGACTAGCCTCACAGATACGCAGTATTTT.

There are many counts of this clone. The CDR3 protein is CASIRDRVSGANVLTF. CDR3 DNA sequence: TGCGCCAGCATCCGGGACAGGGTTTCAGGGGCCAACGTCCTGACTTTC. The chain has TRBV5-1 and TRBJ2-6; the match to TRBD1 covers 9 bases. The CDR3 has 16 amino acids. V shed 6 bases and J 4 bases; nucleotides not matched to a gene: 8. The germline gives CDR1 SGHRS, CDR2 YFSETQ.

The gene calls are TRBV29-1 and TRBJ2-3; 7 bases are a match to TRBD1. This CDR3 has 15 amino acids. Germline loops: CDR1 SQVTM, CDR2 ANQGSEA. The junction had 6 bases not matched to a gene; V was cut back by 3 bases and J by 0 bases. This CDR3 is CSVEAARGSTDTQYF. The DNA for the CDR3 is TGCAGCGTTGAGGCTGCCAGGGGGAGCACAGATACGCAGTATTTT.

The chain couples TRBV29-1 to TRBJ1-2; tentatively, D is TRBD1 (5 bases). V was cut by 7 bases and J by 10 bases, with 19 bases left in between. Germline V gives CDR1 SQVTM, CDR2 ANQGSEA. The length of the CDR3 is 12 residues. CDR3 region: CSGGGEAGAYTF. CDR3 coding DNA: TGCAGCGGAGGAGGGGAAGCGGGCGCCTACACCTTC.

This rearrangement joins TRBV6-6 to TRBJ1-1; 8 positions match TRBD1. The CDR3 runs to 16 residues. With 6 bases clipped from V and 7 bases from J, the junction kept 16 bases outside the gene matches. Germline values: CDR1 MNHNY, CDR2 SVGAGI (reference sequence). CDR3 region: CASRLQGAGRNGEAFF. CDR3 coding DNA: TGTGCCAGCAGGCTTCAGGGGGCTGGGAGGAATGGTGAAGCTTTCTTT.

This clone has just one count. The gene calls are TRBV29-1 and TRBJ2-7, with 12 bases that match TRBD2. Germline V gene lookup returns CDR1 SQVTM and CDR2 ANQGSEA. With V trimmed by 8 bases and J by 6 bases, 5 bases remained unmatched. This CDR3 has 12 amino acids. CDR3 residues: CSILAGGFEQYF. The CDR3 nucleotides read TGCAGCATACTAGCGGGAGGCTTCGAGCAGTACTTC.

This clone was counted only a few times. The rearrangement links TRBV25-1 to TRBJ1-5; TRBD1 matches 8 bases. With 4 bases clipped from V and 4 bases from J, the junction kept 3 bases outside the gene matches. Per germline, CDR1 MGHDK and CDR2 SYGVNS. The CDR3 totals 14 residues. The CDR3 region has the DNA TGTGCCAGCAGTGGACAGGGGTTTAATCAGCCCCAGCATTTT. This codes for CASSGQGFNQPQHF.

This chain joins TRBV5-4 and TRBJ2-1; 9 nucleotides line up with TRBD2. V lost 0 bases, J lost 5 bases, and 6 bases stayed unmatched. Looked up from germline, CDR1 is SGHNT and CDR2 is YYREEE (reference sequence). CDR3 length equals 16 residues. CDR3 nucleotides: TGTGCCAGCAGCTTGGACGTGGGACTAGCTGACAATGAGCAGTTCTTC. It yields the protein CASSLDVGLADNEQFF. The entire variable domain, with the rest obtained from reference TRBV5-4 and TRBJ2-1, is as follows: ETGVTQSPTHLIKTRGQQVTLRCSSQSGHNTVSWYQQALGQGPQFIFQYYREEENGRGNFPPRFSGLQFPNYSSELNVNALELDDSALYLCASSLDVGLADNEQFFGPGTRLTVL.

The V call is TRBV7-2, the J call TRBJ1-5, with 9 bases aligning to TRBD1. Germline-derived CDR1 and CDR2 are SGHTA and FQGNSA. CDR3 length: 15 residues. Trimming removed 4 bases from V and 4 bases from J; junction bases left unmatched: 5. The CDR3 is CASSYGDRENQPQHF. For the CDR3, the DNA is TGTGCCAGCAGCTATGGGGACAGGGAAAATCAGCCCCAGCATTTT.

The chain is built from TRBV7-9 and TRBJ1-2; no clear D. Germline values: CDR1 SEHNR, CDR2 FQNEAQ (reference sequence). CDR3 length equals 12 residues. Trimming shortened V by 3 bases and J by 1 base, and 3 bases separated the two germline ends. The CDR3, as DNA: TGTGCCAGCAGCTTCGGTAACTATGGCTACACCTTC. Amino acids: CASSFGNYGYTF.

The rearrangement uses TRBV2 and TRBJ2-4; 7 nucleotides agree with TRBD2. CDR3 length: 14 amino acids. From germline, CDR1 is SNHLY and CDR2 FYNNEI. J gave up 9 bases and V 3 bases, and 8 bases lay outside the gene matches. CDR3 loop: CASSETSQGGIQYF. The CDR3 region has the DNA TGTGCCAGCAGTGAGACTAGCCAAGGAGGCATTCAGTACTTC.

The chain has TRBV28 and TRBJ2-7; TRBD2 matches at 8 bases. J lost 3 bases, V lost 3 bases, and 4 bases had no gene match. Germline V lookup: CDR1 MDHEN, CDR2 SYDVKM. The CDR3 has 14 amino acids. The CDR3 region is CASSLGAGVYEQYF. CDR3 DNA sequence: TGTGCCAGCAGTTTGGGAGCGGGAGTCTACGAGCAGTACTTC.

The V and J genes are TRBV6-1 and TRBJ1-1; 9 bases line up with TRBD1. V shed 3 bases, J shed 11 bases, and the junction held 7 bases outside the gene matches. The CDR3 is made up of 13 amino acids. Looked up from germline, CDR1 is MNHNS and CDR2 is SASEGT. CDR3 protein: CASSDPPTGGAFF. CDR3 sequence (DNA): TGTGCCAGCAGTGACCCACCGACAGGGGGGGCTTTCTTT.

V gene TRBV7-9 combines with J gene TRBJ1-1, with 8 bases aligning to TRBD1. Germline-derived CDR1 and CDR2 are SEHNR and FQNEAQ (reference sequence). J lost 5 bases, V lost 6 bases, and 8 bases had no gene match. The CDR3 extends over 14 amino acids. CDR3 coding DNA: TGTGCCAGCAGTCTAGGACAGGGCGTTACTGAAGCTTTCTTT. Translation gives CASSLGQGVTEAFF.

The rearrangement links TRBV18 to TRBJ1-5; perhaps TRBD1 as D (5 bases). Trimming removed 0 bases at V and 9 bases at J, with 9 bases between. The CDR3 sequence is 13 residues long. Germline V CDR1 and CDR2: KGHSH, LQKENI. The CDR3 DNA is TGTGCCAGCTCACCACCGGGGCTGGGGCCCCAGCATTTT. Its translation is CASSPPGLGPQHF.

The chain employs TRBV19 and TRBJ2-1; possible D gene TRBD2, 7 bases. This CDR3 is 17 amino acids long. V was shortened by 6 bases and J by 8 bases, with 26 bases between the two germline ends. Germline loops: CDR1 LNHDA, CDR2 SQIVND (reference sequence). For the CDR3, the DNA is TGTGCCAGTAGCATTCGGGACAATGGGCGGGGGTTCTATGAGCAGTTCTTC. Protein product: CASSIRDNGRGFYEQFF.

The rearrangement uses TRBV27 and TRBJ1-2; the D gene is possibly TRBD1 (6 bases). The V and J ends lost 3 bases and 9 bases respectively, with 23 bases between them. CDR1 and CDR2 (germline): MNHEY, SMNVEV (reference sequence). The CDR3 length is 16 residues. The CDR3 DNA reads TGTGCCAGCAGTTTGTCGGGGAGGGGGGGCCGGGGAAGCTACACCTTC. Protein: CASSLSGRGGRGSYTF.

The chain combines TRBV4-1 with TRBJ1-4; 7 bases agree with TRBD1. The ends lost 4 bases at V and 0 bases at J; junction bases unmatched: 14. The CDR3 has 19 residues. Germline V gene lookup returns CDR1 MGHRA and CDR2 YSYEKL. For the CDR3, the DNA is TGCGCCAGCAGCCCGTACAGGGGCCTAGGGGGAACAACTAATGAAAAACTGTTTTTT. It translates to CASSPYRGLGGTTNEKLFF.

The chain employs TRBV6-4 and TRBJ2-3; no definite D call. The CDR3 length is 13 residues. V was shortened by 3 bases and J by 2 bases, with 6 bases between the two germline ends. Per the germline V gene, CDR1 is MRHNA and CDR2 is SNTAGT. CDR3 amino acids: CASSEQPTDTQYF. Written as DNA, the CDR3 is TGTGCCAGCAGTGAACAGCCCACAGATACGCAGTATTTT.